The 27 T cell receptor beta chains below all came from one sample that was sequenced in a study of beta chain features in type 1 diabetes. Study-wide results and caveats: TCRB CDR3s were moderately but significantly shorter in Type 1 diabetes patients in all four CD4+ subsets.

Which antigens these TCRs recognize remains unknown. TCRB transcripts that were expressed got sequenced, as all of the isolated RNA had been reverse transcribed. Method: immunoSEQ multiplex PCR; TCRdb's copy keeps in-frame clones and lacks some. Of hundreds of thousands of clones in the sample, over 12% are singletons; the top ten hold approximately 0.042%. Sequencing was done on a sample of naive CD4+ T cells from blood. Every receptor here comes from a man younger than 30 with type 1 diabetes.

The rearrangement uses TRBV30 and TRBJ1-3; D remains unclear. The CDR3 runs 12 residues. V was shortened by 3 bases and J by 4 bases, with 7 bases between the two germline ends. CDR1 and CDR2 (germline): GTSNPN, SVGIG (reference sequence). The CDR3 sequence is CAWSEQGNTIYF. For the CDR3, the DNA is TGTGCCTGGAGCGAACAGGGAAACACCATATATTTT.

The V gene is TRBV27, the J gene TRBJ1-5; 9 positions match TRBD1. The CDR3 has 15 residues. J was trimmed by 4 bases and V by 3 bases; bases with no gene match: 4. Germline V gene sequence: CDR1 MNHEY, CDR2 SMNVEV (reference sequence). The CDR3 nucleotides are TGTGCCAGCAGTTTTGCGGGACAGGGAAATCAGCCCCAGCATTTT. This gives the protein CASSFAGQGNQPQHF.

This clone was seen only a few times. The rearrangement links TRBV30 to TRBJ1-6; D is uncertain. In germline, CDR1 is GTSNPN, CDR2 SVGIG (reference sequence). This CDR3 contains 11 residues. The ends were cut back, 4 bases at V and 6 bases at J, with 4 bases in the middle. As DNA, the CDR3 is TGTGCCTGGACATTTAATTCACCCCTCCACTTT. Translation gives CAWTFNSPLHF.

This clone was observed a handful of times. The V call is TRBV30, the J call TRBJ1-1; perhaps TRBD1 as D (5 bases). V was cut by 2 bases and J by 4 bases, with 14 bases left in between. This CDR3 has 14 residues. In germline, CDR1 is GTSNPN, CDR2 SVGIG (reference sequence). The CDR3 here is CAWSKVGGGTEAFF. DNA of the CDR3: TGTGCCTGGAGTAAGGTTGGGGGAGGCACTGAAGCTTTCTTT.

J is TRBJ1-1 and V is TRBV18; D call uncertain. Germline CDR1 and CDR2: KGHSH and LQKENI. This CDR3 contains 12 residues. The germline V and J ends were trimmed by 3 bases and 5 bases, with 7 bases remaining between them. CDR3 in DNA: TGTGCCAGCTCACCGGAATGGACTGAAGCTTTCTTT. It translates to CASSPEWTEAFF.

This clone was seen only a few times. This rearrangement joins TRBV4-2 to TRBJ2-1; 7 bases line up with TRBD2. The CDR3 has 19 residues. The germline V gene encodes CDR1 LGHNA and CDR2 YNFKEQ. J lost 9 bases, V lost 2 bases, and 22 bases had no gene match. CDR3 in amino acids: CASSQTLTSRGSWAAEQFF. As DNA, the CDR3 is TGTGCCAGCAGCCAAACTCTGACTTCCCGCGGGAGTTGGGCGGCTGAGCAGTTCTTC.

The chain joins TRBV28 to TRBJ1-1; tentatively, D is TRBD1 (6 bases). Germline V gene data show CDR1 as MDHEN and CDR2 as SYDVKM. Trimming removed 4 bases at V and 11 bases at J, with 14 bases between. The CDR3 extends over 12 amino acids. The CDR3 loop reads CASSSTGRGAFF. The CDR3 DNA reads TGTGCCAGCAGTTCCACAGGGAGAGGGGCTTTCTTT.

CDR3 residues: CASSYYYEQYF. The CDR3 DNA reads as TGTGCCAGCAGTTACTACTACGAGCAGTACTTC. The chain links TRBV6-5 to TRBJ2-7, with D unresolved. This CDR3 has 11 amino acids. The germline gives CDR1 MNHEY, CDR2 SVGAGI. With 1 base removed from V and 3 bases from J, the gap between germline ends came to 1 base.

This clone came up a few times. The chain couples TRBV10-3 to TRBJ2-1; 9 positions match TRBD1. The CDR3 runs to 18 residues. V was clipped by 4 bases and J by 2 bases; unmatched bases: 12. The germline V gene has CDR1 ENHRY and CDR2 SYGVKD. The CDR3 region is CAISVGQGLSLTYNEQFF. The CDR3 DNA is TGTGCCATCAGTGTGGGACAGGGCCTGTCCCTTACCTACAATGAGCAGTTCTTC.

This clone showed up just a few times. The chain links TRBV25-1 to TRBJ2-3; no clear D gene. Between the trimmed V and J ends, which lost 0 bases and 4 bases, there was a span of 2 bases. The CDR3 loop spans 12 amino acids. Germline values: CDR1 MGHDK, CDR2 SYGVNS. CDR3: CASSEYPDTQYF. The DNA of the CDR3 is TGTGCCAGCAGTGAATATCCAGATACGCAGTATTTT.

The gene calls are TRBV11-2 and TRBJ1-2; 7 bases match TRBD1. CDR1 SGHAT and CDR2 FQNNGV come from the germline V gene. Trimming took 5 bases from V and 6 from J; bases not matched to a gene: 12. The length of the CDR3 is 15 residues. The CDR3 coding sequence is TGTGCCAGCAGCCCTCGGACAGGCGGGTGGGATGGCTACACCTTC. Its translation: CASSPRTGGWDGYTF.

The CDR3 here is CASSLGTSGAQQYF. The CDR3 DNA follows: TGTGCCAGCAGCTTGGGGACTAGCGGGGCCCAGCAGTACTTC. This chain joins TRBV7-2 and TRBJ2-7; the match to TRBD2 covers 13 bases. The V gene's germline CDR1 is SGHTA and CDR2 FQGNSA. Trimming at V came to 3 bases and at J to 8 bases, leaving 4 bases not matched to a gene. The CDR3 extends over 14 amino acids.

CDR3 sequence reads: CASSPYGGELFF. The DNA of the CDR3 is TGTGCCAGCTCACCTTACGGCGGGGAGCTGTTTTTT. J is TRBJ2-2 and V is TRBV18, with D unresolved. The CDR3 is made up of 12 amino acids. Germline CDR1 KGHSH, CDR2 LQKENI. The germline V and J ends were trimmed by 3 bases and 7 bases, with 6 bases remaining between them.

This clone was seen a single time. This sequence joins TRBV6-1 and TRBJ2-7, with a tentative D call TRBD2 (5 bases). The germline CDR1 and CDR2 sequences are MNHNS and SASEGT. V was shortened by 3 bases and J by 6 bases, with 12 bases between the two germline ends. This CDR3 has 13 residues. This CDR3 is CASSEVPEVEQYF. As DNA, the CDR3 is TGTGCCAGCAGTGAGGTTCCGGAGGTCGAGCAGTACTTC.

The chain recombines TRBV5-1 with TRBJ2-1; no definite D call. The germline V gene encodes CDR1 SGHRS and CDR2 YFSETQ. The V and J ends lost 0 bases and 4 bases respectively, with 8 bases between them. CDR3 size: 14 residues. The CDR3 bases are TGCGCCAGCAGCTTGGAACAGACTTACAATGAGCAGTTCTTC. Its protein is CASSLEQTYNEQFF.

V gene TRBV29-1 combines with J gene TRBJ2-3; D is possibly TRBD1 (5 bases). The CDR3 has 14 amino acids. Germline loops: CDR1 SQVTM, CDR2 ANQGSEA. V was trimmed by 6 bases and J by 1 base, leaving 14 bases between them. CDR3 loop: CSVTVQGGTDTQYF. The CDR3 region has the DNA TGCAGCGTAACGGTTCAGGGTGGCACAGATACGCAGTATTTT.

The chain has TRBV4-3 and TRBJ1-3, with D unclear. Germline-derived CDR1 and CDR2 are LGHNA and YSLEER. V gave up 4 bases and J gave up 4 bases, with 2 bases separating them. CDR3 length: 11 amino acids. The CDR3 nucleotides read TGCGCCAGCAGCCGAGGAAACACCATATATTTT. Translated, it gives CASSRGNTIYF.

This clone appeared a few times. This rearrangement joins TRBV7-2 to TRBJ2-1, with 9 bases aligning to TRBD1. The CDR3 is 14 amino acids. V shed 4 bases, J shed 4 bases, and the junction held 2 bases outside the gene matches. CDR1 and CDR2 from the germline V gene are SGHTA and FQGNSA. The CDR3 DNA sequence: TGTGCCAGCAGCTCCGGGACAGGGTACAATGAGCAGTTCTTC. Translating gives CASSSGTGYNEQFF.

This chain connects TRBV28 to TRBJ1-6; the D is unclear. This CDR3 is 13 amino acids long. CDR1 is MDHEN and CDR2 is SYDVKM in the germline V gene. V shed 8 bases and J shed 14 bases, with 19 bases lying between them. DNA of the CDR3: TGTGCCAGCCATCCCGTGAGACCCTCGGCCCTCCACTTT. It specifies CASHPVRPSALHF.

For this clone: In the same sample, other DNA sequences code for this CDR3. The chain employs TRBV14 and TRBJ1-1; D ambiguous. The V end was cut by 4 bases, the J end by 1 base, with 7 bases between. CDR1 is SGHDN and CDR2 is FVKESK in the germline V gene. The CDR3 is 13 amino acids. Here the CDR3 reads CASSLGRNTEAFF. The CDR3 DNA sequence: TGTGCCAGCAGCCTTGGCAGGAACACTGAAGCTTTCTTT.

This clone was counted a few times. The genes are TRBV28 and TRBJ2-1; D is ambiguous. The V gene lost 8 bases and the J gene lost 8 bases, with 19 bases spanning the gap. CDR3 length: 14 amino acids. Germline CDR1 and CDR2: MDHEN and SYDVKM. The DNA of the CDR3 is TGTGCCAGCCACACTGGGCCCGGTAGGGATGAGCAGTTCTTC. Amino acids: CASHTGPGRDEQFF.

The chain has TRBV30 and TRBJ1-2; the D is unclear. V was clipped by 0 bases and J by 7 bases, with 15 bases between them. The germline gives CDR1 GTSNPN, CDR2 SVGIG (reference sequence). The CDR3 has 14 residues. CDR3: CAWSVLGSRGGYTF. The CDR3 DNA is TGTGCCTGGAGTGTACTGGGGAGTAGAGGTGGCTACACCTTC.

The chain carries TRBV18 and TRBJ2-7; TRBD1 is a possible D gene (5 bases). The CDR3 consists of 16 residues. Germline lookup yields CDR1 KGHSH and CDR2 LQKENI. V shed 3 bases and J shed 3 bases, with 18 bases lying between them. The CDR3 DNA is TGTGCCAGCTCACCTAAATACGACAGCATCCACTACGAGCAGTACTTC. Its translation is CASSPKYDSIHYEQYF. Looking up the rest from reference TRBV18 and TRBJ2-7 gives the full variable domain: NAGVMQNPRHLVRRRGQEARLRCSPMKGHSHVYWYRQLPEEGLKFMVYLQKENIIDESGMPKERFSAEFPKEGPSILRIQQVVRGDSAAYFCASSPKYDSIHYEQYFGPGTRLTVT.

CDR3 sequence: CATSGGYEQYF. In nucleotides, the CDR3 is TGTGCCACCTCAGGGGGCTACGAGCAGTACTTC. The chain recombines TRBV6-1 with TRBJ2-7; the match to TRBD1 covers 7 bases. Germline V gives CDR1 MNHNS, CDR2 SASEGT. The trim removed 10 bases at V and 3 bases at J, leaving 3 bases unmatched. The CDR3 contains 11 residues.

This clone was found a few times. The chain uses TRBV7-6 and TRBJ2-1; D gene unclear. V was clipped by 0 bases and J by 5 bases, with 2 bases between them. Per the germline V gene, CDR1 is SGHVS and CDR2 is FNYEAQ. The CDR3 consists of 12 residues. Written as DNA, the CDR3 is TGTGCCAGCAGCTTAGCCAACAATGAGCAGTTCTTC. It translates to CASSLANNEQFF. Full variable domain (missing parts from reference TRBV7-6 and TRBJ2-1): GAGVSQSPRYKVTKRGQDVALRCDPISGHVSLYWYRQALGQGPEFLTYFNYEAQQDKSGLPNDRFSAERPEGSISTLTIQRTEQRDSAMYRCASSLANNEQFFGPGTRLTVL.

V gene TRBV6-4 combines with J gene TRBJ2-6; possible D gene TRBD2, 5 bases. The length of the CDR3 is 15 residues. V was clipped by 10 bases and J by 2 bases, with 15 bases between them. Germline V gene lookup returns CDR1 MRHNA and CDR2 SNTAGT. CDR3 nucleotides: TGTGCCACGGGGTACAGTTCCGCTGGGGCCAACGTCCTGACTTTC. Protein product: CATGYSSAGANVLTF.

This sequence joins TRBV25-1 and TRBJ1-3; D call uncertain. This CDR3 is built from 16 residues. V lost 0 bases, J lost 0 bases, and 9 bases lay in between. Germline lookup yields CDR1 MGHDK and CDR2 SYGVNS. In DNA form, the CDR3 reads TGTGCCAGCAGTGAATACGGCAGCGTCTCTGGAAACACCATATATTTT. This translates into CASSEYGSVSGNTIYF.